The rows below give T cell receptor beta chains drawn from one sample of a study of T-cell memory formation after mild COVID-19. A single record per CDR3 protein comes from TCRdb applying MiXCR to the 5' RACE reads. Among some 100,000 distinct CDR3 sequences, over 8.5% were seen once, and the ten largest hold about 40%. The sample taken for sequencing was PBMCs or a T cell subset sorted from them (not recorded which). These receptors all stem from a man younger than 35 who had mild COVID-19 (a few samples of this study predate the infection). Cell type and time point are not known. The CDR3 runs from the conserved cysteine through the conserved F or W. Size is omitted from some rows. Given values are once, few, many or a class for expanded clones.

cdr3_aa j_call clone_size v_call
CASSQESGVNTEAFF TRBJ1-1 few TRBV4-1
CASSLRDQPQHF TRBJ1-5 many TRBV7-9
CASTWGTEAFF TRBJ1-1 NA TRBV12-3/TRBV12-4
CATRFPSYEQYF TRBJ2-7 few TRBV6-2/TRBV6-3
CASSLAENTGELFF TRBJ2-2 many TRBV5-1
CASSQHTEAFF TRBJ1-1 few TRBV6-5
CASSLTRATGDQPQHF TRBJ1-5 few TRBV6-5
CASSFLVGAGGRNEQFF TRBJ2-1 many TRBV7-2
CASSLASSFCPGQFF TRBJ2-1 few TRBV5-1
CASSVVSVSTDTQYF TRBJ2-3 few TRBV9
CASSPDGGQIYGYTF TRBJ1-2 few TRBV7-3
CASSSLTSGGANEQFF TRBJ2-1 few TRBV27
CASSQTRDTYNSPLHF TRBJ1-6 NA TRBV9
CASSQDRGLRYEQYF TRBJ2-7 many TRBV4-3
CASSIQGSSYNEQFF TRBJ2-1 NA TRBV19
CASREGQNLAYEQYF TRBJ2-7 NA TRBV19
CASTHHREGSGELFF TRBJ2-2 few TRBV7-2
CASSQGRGDGYTF TRBJ1-2 few TRBV4-1
CASSFSPVGGRDEQYF TRBJ2-7 NA TRBV7-6
CASSLTGSTEAFF TRBJ1-1 NA TRBV27
CASSQASRESNTEAFF TRBJ1-1 NA TRBV7-9
CASSVLGGAYNEQFF TRBJ2-1 few TRBV9
CASGLVLRRGTEAFF TRBJ1-1 few TRBV12-5
CSVDPPGTGELFF TRBJ2-2 few TRBV29-1
CASSRDFDTQYF TRBJ2-3 few TRBV12-3/TRBV12-4
CSARDLTGSGNTIYF TRBJ1-3 few TRBV20-1
CATGPGEPQYF TRBJ2-5 once TRBV10-3
CASSFDRGNEQYF TRBJ2-7 few TRBV7-3
CASSPRQAYEQYF TRBJ2-7 NA TRBV3-1
CASGGDRVSYEQYF TRBJ2-7 NA TRBV12-5
CASSPGGGQETQYF TRBJ2-5 NA TRBV5-1